Each of the 12 T cell receptor beta chains below was sequenced from the same sample in a study of shared clonotypes between healthy human individuals. Sequencing was performed with immunoSEQ multiplex PCR; in TCRdb, only in-frame clones are kept and a portion is missing. The sample gives over a million clones, more than 75% of which show up once; roughly 0.56% is in the top ten. Sequences were obtained from memory CD4+ T cells from PBMCs. Subset defined: CD45RA-negative fraction. These receptors were obtained from a man younger than 35 in good health. Some clones in this sample may be carry-over from other donors' samples.

This clone was observed a single time. The V call is TRBV6-6, the J call TRBJ1-2; TRBD1 aligns across 7 bases. The V gene end was trimmed by 3 bases and the J gene end by 4 bases; junction bases not matched to a gene: 8. The CDR3 has 15 residues. Germline values: CDR1 MNHNY, CDR2 SVGAGI (reference sequence). The CDR3 region is CASSYYTGESYGYTF. The CDR3, as DNA: TGTGCCAGCAGTTATTACACAGGGGAAAGCTATGGCTACACCTTC.

The J gene is TRBJ2-2, the V gene TRBV9; 13 bases align to TRBD2. The CDR3 runs 20 residues. Trimming cost V 3 bases and J 5 bases; bases outside gene matches: 16. The germline V gene encodes CDR1 SGDLS and CDR2 YYNGEE. CDR3 region: CASSARGRTSGSSETGELFF. In DNA, the CDR3 is TGTGCCAGCAGCGCACGTGGACGGACTAGCGGGAGCTCCGAGACCGGGGAGCTGTTTTTT. Full variable domain (remainder filled in from reference TRBV9 and TRBJ2-2): DSGVTQTPKHLITATGQRVTLRCSPRSGDLSVYWYQQSLDQGLQFLIQYYNGEERAKGNILERFSAQQFPDLHSELNLSSLELGDSALYFCASSARGRTSGSSETGELFFGEGSRLTVL.

The rearrangement joins TRBV4-1 to TRBJ2-3; D remains unclear. There are 13 residues in the CDR3. Germline V gene lookup returns CDR1 MGHRA and CDR2 YSYEKL. V gave up 3 bases and J gave up 8 bases, with 12 bases separating them. The CDR3 spells CASSQTPATTQYF. CDR3 coding DNA: TGCGCCAGCAGCCAGACACCTGCGACTACGCAGTATTTT.

As regards this clone: This is likely an artifact of a read error, given a far larger clone one base away. V and J are TRBV14 and TRBJ2-5, with D perhaps matching TRBD1 (6 bases). Between the trimmed V and J ends, which lost 2 bases and 5 bases, there was a span of 6 bases. The CDR3 contains 12 residues. Looked up from germline, CDR1 is SGHDN and CDR2 is FVKESK. The CDR3 loop reads CASSQQGETQYF. DNA of the CDR3: TGTGCCAGCAGCCAACAGGGGGAGACCCAGTACTTC.

J is TRBJ2-5 and V is TRBV7-3; weak D call: TRBD2 (6 bases). This CDR3 has 16 residues. From germline, CDR1 is SGHTA and CDR2 FQGTGA. V gave up 2 bases and J gave up 2 bases, with 15 bases separating them. The CDR3 bases are TGTGCCAGCAGCTTATATATTCGTGGGGGGCAAGAGACCCAGTACTTC. It yields the protein CASSLYIRGGQETQYF.

The rearrangement joins TRBV6-5 to TRBJ2-4; 7 positions match TRBD1. Germline V gene sequence: CDR1 MNHEY, CDR2 SVGAGI. V gave up 5 bases and J gave up 5 bases; unmatched junction bases: 3. This CDR3 region has 13 residues. The CDR3 spells CASSKTGQNIQYF. CDR3 in DNA: TGTGCCAGCAGTAAGACAGGGCAAAACATTCAGTACTTC.

V and J are TRBV10-1 and TRBJ2-2; 14 positions match TRBD2. This CDR3 has 14 residues. After removal of 8 bases from V and 5 bases from J, the junction contained 1 base not matched to a gene. CDR1 is WNHNN and CDR2 is SYGVQD in the germline V gene (reference sequence). The DNA for the CDR3 is TGCGCCAGCGGGACTAGCGGGAGTACCGGGGAGCTGTTTTTT. Its protein product is CASGTSGSTGELFF.

The sample holds one count of this clone. V usage is TRBV29-1 and J usage is TRBJ1-2; unclear D gene. V shed 4 bases and J shed 4 bases, with 10 bases lying between them. Germline lookup yields CDR1 SQVTM and CDR2 ANQGSEA. The CDR3 length is 12 residues. Here the CDR3 DNA reads TGCAGCGTTGGTCTCCCCGGCTATGGCTACACCTTC. Translated, it gives CSVGLPGYGYTF.

The chain joins TRBV2 to TRBJ1-3, with D tentatively TRBD1 (5 bases). The CDR3 totals 16 residues. Germline V CDR1 and CDR2: SNHLY, FYNNEI. Between the trimmed V and J ends, which lost 1 base and 0 bases, there was a span of 10 bases. The CDR3 nucleotides read TGTGCCAGCAGTGAAGGAGGGGCCTACTCTGGAAACACCATATATTTT. It is translated as CASSEGGAYSGNTIYF.

The V call is TRBV11-3, the J call TRBJ2-7, with D unresolved. The V and J ends lost 5 bases and 3 bases respectively, with 14 bases between them. From germline, CDR1 is SGHNT and CDR2 YENEEA. The CDR3 totals 14 residues. CDR3 loop: CASSPTVTSYEQYF. The DNA for the CDR3 is TGTGCCAGCAGCCCGACGGTTACGAGCTACGAGCAGTACTTC.

The V call is TRBV7-9, the J call TRBJ1-4; no clear D gene. Trimming removed 5 bases from V and 13 bases from J, with 8 bases in between. The CDR3 spans 10 residues. Germline loops: CDR1 SEHNR, CDR2 FQNEAQ (reference sequence). This CDR3 is CASSANGLFF. The CDR3 DNA reads as TGTGCCAGCAGCGCAAACGGACTGTTTTTT.

This clone was counted ten times or more. The chain has TRBV9 and TRBJ2-7, with a tentative D call TRBD1 (6 bases). The CDR3 consists of 14 residues. Trimming removed 4 bases at V and 3 bases at J, with 14 bases between. Germline V CDR1 and CDR2: SGDLS, YYNGEE. CDR3 amino acids: CASSRTGQFYEQYF. CDR3 nucleotides: TGTGCCAGCAGCAGGACGGGACAATTCTACGAGCAGTACTTC.